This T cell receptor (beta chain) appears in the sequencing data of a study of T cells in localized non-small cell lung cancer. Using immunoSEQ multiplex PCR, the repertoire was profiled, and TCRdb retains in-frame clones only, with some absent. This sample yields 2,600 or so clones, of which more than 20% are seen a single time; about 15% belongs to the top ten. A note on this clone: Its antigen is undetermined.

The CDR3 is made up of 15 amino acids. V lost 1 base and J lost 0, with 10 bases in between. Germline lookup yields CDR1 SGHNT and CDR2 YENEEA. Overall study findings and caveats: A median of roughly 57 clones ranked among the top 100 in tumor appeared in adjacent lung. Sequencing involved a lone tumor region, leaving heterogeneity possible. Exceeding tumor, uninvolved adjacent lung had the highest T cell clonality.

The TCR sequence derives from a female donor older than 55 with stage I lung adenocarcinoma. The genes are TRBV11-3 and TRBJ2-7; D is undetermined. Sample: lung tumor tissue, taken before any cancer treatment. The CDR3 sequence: CASSLGPMSSYEQYF. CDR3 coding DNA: TGTGCCAGCAGCTTAGGACCGATGAGCTCCTACGAGCAGTACTTC.